This TCR beta chain was sequenced in a study of cytomegalovirus exposure and HLA in healthy donors. Overall study findings and caveats: Association with HLA alleles at 0.05 false discovery rate was found for about 17,000 TCR beta sequences in a later analysis. Clonal expansion was found to be greater in HLA-associated TCR beta chains than in equally common others in a later analysis. Earlier results showed most TCR beta V segments being productive about 87% or about 30% of the time.

In the PCR, 60 Vbeta and 13 Jbeta primers were used. Source study methods: There were about 86 million unique TCR beta chains by a later count, and 10 million to 12 million of them were shared. Method: immunoSEQ multiplex PCR; TCRdb's copy keeps in-frame clones and lacks some. V, J and clone size reflect that table, while D and trimming were determined from the DNA. The sample lists around 150,000 clones; over 80% were seen once. Note on this clone: Its antigen is as yet unknown.

The TCR was taken from a woman aged 18-29 years in good health and CMV-seronegative. Sequenced input: PBMCs.

The CDR3 nucleotides are TGTGCCAGCTCACCTAGAGCGGGGGCCCTCTCCTACAATGAGCAGTTCTTC. Encoded protein: CASSPRAGALSYNEQFF. This chain links TRBV18 with TRBJ2-1; 8 bases line up with TRBD2. CDR1 and CDR2 from the germline V gene are KGHSH and LQKENI. V lost 3 bases to trimming and J lost 0 bases; unmatched junction nucleotides: 7. This CDR3 comprises 17 residues.